These 5 T cell receptor beta chains share one sample of origin, sequenced in a study of T cells in Graves' hyperthyroidism and ophthalmopathy. The source material, RNA transcripts, was used to amplify TCR beta CDR3 regions. A set of HTBI primers served as the primers for a first-round RT-PCR of the TCR CDR3. MiXCR was run by TCRdb on the multiplex PCR reads, yielding one entry per CDR3 protein. Counted here are approximately 560,000 distinct CDR3 sequences, roughly 50% occurring once; the ten biggest clones make up 8.2%. Sequences were obtained from peripheral blood or thyroid tissue (not recorded which). These receptors were collected from a woman aged 18-29 years with Graves' hyperthyroidism.

V usage is TRBV7-3 and J usage is TRBJ2-5; 13 bases agree with TRBD2. The CDR3 is made up of 19 amino acids. Germline V gene sequence: CDR1 SGHTA, CDR2 FQGTGA. V lost 5 bases to trimming and J lost 7 bases; unmatched junction nucleotides: 19. The CDR3 DNA sequence: TGTGCCAGCAGCGCAAATGGGGGACGGACTAGCGGGAGTTTGGGGACCCAGTACTTC. Protein product: CASSANGGRTSGSLGTQYF.

Concerning this clonotype itself: At one boundary the junction diverges from the germline segment, which might be a read error. The V call is TRBV10-3, the J call TRBJ2-7; 8 positions match TRBD2. CDR3 length: 14 residues. Germline CDR1 is ENHRY and CDR2 is SYGVKD. CDR3 residues: CASSGRGGRYEQYF. DNA for the CDR3: TGTGCCAGCAGTGGTCGCGGGGGGCGGTACGAGCAGTACTTC.

The V gene is TRBV24-1, the J gene TRBJ1-1; 8 bases are shared with TRBD1. Trimming took 3 bases from V and 6 from J; bases not matched to a gene: 2. The length of the CDR3 is 13 residues. In germline, CDR1 is KGHDR, CDR2 SFDVKD. CDR3 region: CATSDPGGPEAFF. The CDR3 DNA is TGTGCCACCAGTGATCCAGGGGGCCCTGAAGCTTTCTTT.

As regards this clonotype: One end of the junction varies from germline; a read error may be responsible. The V gene is TRBV9, the J gene TRBJ1-2; D is unclear. CDR3 size: 13 residues. In germline, CDR1 is SGDLS, CDR2 YYNGEE. This chain's CDR3 is CANSVDGYYGYTF. The CDR3 region has the DNA TGTGCCAACAGCGTAGACGGCTACTATGGCTACACCTTC.

This chain joins TRBV29-1 and TRBJ1-3; no reliable D call. Germline CDR1 and CDR2: SQVTM and ANQGSEA. This CDR3 contains 12 residues. The V end lost 8 bases, the J end lost 0 bases, and 8 bases lay between the germline ends. CDR3 residues: CSQANSGNTIYF. The CDR3 DNA is TGCAGCCAAGCAAACTCTGGAAACACCATATATTTT.